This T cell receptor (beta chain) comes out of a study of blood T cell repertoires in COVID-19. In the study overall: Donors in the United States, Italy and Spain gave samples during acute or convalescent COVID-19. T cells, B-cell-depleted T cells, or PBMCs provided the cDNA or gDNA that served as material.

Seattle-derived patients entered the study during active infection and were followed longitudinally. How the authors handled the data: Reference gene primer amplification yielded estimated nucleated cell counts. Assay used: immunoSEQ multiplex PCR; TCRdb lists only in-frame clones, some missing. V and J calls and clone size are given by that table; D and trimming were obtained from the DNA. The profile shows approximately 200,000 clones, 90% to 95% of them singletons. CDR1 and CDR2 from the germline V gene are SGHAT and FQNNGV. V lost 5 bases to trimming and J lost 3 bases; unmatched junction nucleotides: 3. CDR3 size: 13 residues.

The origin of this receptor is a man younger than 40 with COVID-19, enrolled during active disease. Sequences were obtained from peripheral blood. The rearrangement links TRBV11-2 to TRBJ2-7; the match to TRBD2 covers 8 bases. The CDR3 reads CASSASGGYEQYF. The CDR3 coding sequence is TGTGCCAGCAGCGCGAGCGGGGGCTACGAGCAGTACTTC.